This entry features one TCR beta chain sequence. Original handling: Estimates of nucleated cell counts were drawn from the amplification of reference gene primers. Assay: immunoSEQ multiplex PCR; the TCRdb copy retains only in-frame clones and omits some. V and J calls and clone size are those listed in that table; D and trimming were worked out from the DNA. Of roughly 420,000 clones in the sample, approximately 88% were seen once. This record belongs to a study of blood T cell repertoires in COVID-19. Across the study: In each case, the material was cDNA or gDNA derived from T cells, B-cell-depleted T cells, or PBMCs.

Individuals drawn from around 25 US areas were about 18 to 89 years old. Membership in each cohort depended on participant-reported clinical history. The CDR3 sequence is 16 residues long. The germline CDR1 and CDR2 sequences are GTSNPN and SVGIG (reference sequence). V lost 3 bases and J 0 bases, leaving 15 bases between the germline ends. Sequencing was done on a sample of PBMCs or T cells enriched from blood (not recorded which). This TCR was sampled from a woman younger than 45 with acute COVID-19. V usage is TRBV30 and J usage is TRBJ2-4, with D unresolved. The DNA of the CDR3 is TGTGCCTGGAGCCAAATTGACACTCTAGCCAAAAACATTCAGTACTTC. It encodes CAWSQIDTLAKNIQYF.